This passage covers 10 T cell receptor beta chains from one sample sequenced in a study of T cells in women clearing cervical HPV infection. The table came from immunoSEQ multiplex PCR; TCRdb's copy has only in-frame clones and leaves some out. The sample's table shows roughly 34,000 clones. Input material: blood buffy coat. The receptors originated from a woman aged 18 to 75 with a cervical HPV16 infection that either progressed to CIN3+ or cleared (not recorded which).

Remarks on this clone: The sequence runs out 3 residues before the end of the CDR3; the remainder is reconstructed from the germline J gene. The V gene is TRBV20-1, the J gene TRBJ1-6; TRBD1 is a possible D gene (6 bases). Trimming removed 0 bases at V and 5 bases at J, with 11 bases between. Germline V gene sequence: CDR1 DFQATT, CDR2 SNEGSKA (reference sequence). The CDR3 is 15 residues long. CDR3 residues: CSARDQGRDNSPLHF. CDR3 DNA, as far as it was read: TGCAGTGCTAGAGATCAGGGGAGGGATAATTCACCC.

About this clone: The read terminates 3 residues before the CDR3 end, so the remaining end is supplied by the germline J gene. V is TRBV19 and J is TRBJ1-5; 7 nucleotides match TRBD1. This CDR3 region has 14 residues. Trimming took 8 bases from V and 7 from J; bases not matched to a gene: 11. Per germline, CDR1 LNHDA and CDR2 SQIVND (reference sequence). The sequenced CDR3 bases are TGTGCCAGTTCCGGGACAGCGTCAGTCCAGCCC. Protein sequence: CASSGTASVQP. The CDR3, in full, reads CASSGTASVQPQHF.

Details on this clone: Coverage ceases 3 residues before the CDR3 finishes, and the germline J gene fills in the end. The chain employs TRBV2 and TRBJ1-1; TRBD1 matches 10 bases. Germline V gene sequence: CDR1 SNHLY, CDR2 FYNNEI. This CDR3 is 17 amino acids long. The CDR3 protein is CASIGLGQGRLMGTAFF. The part of the CDR3 DNA that was read is TGTGCCAGCATAGGATTGGGACAGGGGCGCCTCATGGGGACC.

Note on this clone: The CDR3 end falls 3 residues outside the read, so it is completed with the germline J gene. The gene calls are TRBV5-1 and TRBJ1-1, with a possible D match to TRBD1 (6 bases). Germline V gene sequence: CDR1 SGHRS, CDR2 YFSETQ. The V and J ends lost 9 bases and 3 bases respectively, with 15 bases between them. CDR3 size: 13 residues. The CDR3 loop reads CATHQGPDTEAFF. CDR3 DNA, as far as it was read: TGCGCCACGCACCAGGGGCCCGACACTGAA.

Concerning this clone: The junction and the germline gene differ at one end; a read error may be behind it. The read gets to within 3 residues of the CDR3 end, and the germline J gene fills in the rest. This rearrangement joins TRBV7-7 to TRBJ2-5; possibly TRBD2 for D (6 bases). Germline CDR1 and CDR2: SSHAT and FNYEAQ (reference sequence). The CDR3 is 13 amino acids. This CDR3 reads CASSLGGVETQYF. CDR3 DNA, as far as it was read: TGTGCTAGCAGCTTAGGAGGGGTCGAGACC.

Note on this clone: Sequencing ends 3 residues short of the CDR3 end; the germline J gene provides the rest. The V and J genes are TRBV19 and TRBJ1-4; D is ambiguous. Germline values: CDR1 LNHDA, CDR2 SQIVND (reference sequence). This CDR3 region has 18 residues. The V end was cut by 0 bases, the J end by 5 bases, with 19 bases between. The sequenced part of the CDR3 DNA is TGTGCCAGTAGTATAGATCGCATTTCAGATATCTGGAATGAAAAA. Encoded protein: CASSIDRISDIWNEK. The whole CDR3 sequence is CASSIDRISDIWNEKLFF.

With regard to this clone: From the germline J gene comes the end of the CDR3, since the read stops 3 residues before it. The chain couples TRBV6-2 or TRBV6-3 to TRBJ1-2; 9 bases match TRBD1. The length of the CDR3 is 15 residues. Germline assignment: CDR1 MNHEY and CDR2 SVGEGT. The CDR3 spells CASSYPSTGGKGYTF. The sequenced part of the CDR3 DNA is TGTGCCAGCAGTTACCCCTCAACAGGGGGCAAGGGC.

Notes on this clone: The read is 3 residues too short to cover the CDR3 end, so that end is filled in from the germline J gene. The chain couples TRBV19 to TRBJ1-2; D possibly corresponds to TRBD1 (6 bases). Germline lookup yields CDR1 LNHDA and CDR2 SQIVND (reference sequence). This CDR3 has 16 residues. The CDR3 DNA, read in part, is TGTGCCAGTACCGAGGGTGGGGCAGGGGTTTCGAATGAC. This codes for CASTEGGAGVSND. The whole CDR3 protein reads CASTEGGAGVSNDYTF.

On this clone: The CDR3 end lies 3 residues beyond the end of the read and is filled in from the germline J gene. J is TRBJ1-5 and V is TRBV19; 9 bases match TRBD1. The CDR3 contains 16 residues. Per germline, CDR1 LNHDA and CDR2 SQIVND (reference sequence). V trimming: 5 bases; J trimming: 1 base; junction bases outside the gene matches: 6. CDR3 amino acids: CASSLGTGRSNQPQHF. CDR3 DNA (partial): TGTGCCAGTAGTCTCGGGACAGGGAGGAGCAATCAGCCC.

Worth noting for this clone: The sequenced fragment ends 3 residues before the CDR3 boundary, so the rest is inferred from the germline J gene. The rearrangement joins TRBV7-2 to TRBJ1-6, with D perhaps matching TRBD1 (6 bases). The germline V gene has CDR1 SGHTA and CDR2 FQGNSA. The CDR3 is made up of 15 amino acids. The V end lost 0 bases, the J end lost 7 bases, and 10 bases lay between the germline ends. CDR3 sequence: CASSLAGQRNSPLHF. CDR3 DNA, as far as it was read: TGTGCCAGCAGCTTAGCTGGACAGAGGAATTCACCC.